The clone carrying this TCR beta chain was seen more than once but under ten times. Its antigen is not identified. Oncomine TCR Beta short-read sequencing was applied to DNA from cultured CD4+ T cells. TCRdb itself ran the PCR reads through MiXCR, one entry per CDR3 protein. The repertoire holds over 15,000 distinct CDR3 sequences, with roughly 51% as singletons. V was trimmed by 0 bases and J by 3 bases, leaving 5 bases between them. This CDR3 contains 13 residues. Per the germline V gene, CDR1 is SGHNT and CDR2 is YENEEA. As to treatment: approximately 9-day PBMC culture with coronavirus spike peptide pools or control peptides (ViraFEST assay). This sample stems from a study of vaccination and CD4 T cells after COVID-19. Points from the study as a whole: It was observed that, in convalescent patients, a median about 90% of reactive clones arose only post-vaccination.

J is TRBJ1-1 and V is TRBV11-3, with no clear D. The input for sequencing was cultured CD4+ T cells from blood, taken after SARS-CoV-2 vaccination. This clonotype was sampled from a human donor with COVID-19. The CDR3 is CASSLESYTEAFF. The CDR3 region has the DNA TGTGCCAGCAGCTTAGAGTCCTACACTGAAGCTTTCTTT.